Each of the 32 T cell receptor beta chains below was sequenced from the same sample in a study of T cells after yellow fever vaccination (dated by TCRdb to the late 2010s). The intended sense of this specimen's treatment or condition label: live attenuated yellow fever vaccine strain. The library was made by 5' RACE. TCRdb shows the sequencer as Illumina NovaSeq 6000. TCRdb redid the processing of the public reads, applying fastp at Q25 and MiXCR, and retained in-frame beta chains. All rows with the same CDR3 protein become a single entry with the most common DNA and genes. The sample has around 310,000 distinct CDR3 sequences on record, about 3.5% of them singletons. Of the sample, 23% is held by the ten largest clones. Sequenced here: PBMCs, sampled on the day of the yellow fever booster vaccination. The receptor source for this set is a man aged 18 to 30 who received the YFV17D yellow fever vaccine.

The V gene is TRBV29-1, the J gene TRBJ1-1, with D perhaps matching TRBD1 (5 bases). Trimming stripped 7 bases from V and 1 base from J, with 7 bases between. The V gene's germline CDR1 is SQVTM and CDR2 ANQGSEA. The CDR3 totals 11 residues. The CDR3 protein is CSGQSNTEAFF. Here the CDR3 DNA reads TGCAGCGGACAGTCGAACACTGAAGCTTTCTTT.

In this sample, this clonotype turned up many times. The chain joins TRBV5-1 to TRBJ1-6, with unresolved D. CDR3 length: 15 amino acids. Trimming stripped 0 bases from V and 7 bases from J, with 11 bases between. Germline V lookup: CDR1 SGHRS, CDR2 YFSETQ. The CDR3 loop is CASSLGNTGNSPLHF. The CDR3 DNA reads TGCGCCAGCAGCTTGGGAAACACTGGGAATTCACCCCTCCACTTT. The full variable domain, with the rest looked up from reference TRBV5-1 and TRBJ1-6, is KAGVTQTPRYLIKTRGQQVTLSCSPISGHRSVSWYQQTPGQGLQFLFEYFSETQRNKGNFPGRFSGRQFSNSRSEMNVSTLELGDSALYLCASSLGNTGNSPLHFGNGTRLTVT.

This clonotype has just a few counts. The chain recombines TRBV19 with TRBJ2-3, with D possibly matching TRBD1 (6 bases). The CDR3 is made up of 16 amino acids. Trimming removed 3 bases from V and 1 base from J, with 14 bases in between. Germline V gene data show CDR1 as LNHDA and CDR2 as SQIVND (reference sequence). The CDR3 sequence is CASSMGAVLGTDTQYF. Written as DNA, the CDR3 is TGTGCCAGTAGTATGGGGGCGGTCCTTGGCACAGATACGCAGTATTTT. Full variable domain (missing parts from reference TRBV19 and TRBJ2-3): DGGITQSPKYLFRKEGQNVTLSCEQNLNHDAMYWYRQDPGQGLRLIYYSQIVNDFQKGDIAEGYSVSREKKESFPLTVTSAQKNPTAFYLCASSMGAVLGTDTQYFGPGTRLTVL.

This clonotype was seen more than once but under ten times. The J gene is TRBJ2-2, the V gene TRBV5-1; TRBD2 is a possible D gene (6 bases). The germline V gene encodes CDR1 SGHRS and CDR2 YFSETQ. The CDR3 runs to 15 residues. Trimming left V 0 bases short and J 7 bases short, with 13 bases between. CDR3 sequence: CASSLAGTFGGELFF. CDR3 coding DNA: TGCGCCAGCAGCTTGGCCGGGACTTTCGGCGGGGAGCTGTTTTTT.

In its sample, this clonotype was seen a few times. The chain joins TRBV4-3 to TRBJ2-3, with D possibly TRBD1 on 5 matching bases. V was shortened by 4 bases and J by 2 bases, with 13 bases between the two germline ends. In germline, CDR1 is LGHNA, CDR2 YSLEER. The CDR3 is 15 amino acids. CDR3 nucleotides: TGCGCCAGCAGCCCCCTTAAGGGGATCACAGATACGCAGTATTTT. Amino acids: CASSPLKGITDTQYF.

There are a few counts of this clonotype. The chain recombines TRBV6-2 or TRBV6-3 with TRBJ1-6, with a tentative D call TRBD1 (6 bases). CDR1 is MNHEY, CDR2 SVGEGT, per germline. V gave up 5 bases and J gave up 10 bases, with 9 bases separating them. The CDR3 runs to 12 residues. This chain's CDR3 is CASSTGRSPLHF. CDR3 coding DNA: TGTGCCAGCAGTACAGGGCGGTCACCCCTCCACTTT.

This clonotype has only a few counts. This chain uses TRBV5-1 with TRBJ2-1, with D perhaps matching TRBD1 (7 bases). Looked up from germline, CDR1 is SGHRS and CDR2 is YFSETQ. This CDR3 region has 14 residues. The V gene lost 2 bases and the J gene lost 9 bases, with 15 bases spanning the gap. CDR3 coding DNA: TGCGCCAGCAGCTTCTCCAGGGGGGACGGTGAGCAGTTCTTC. This encodes CASSFSRGDGEQFF.

The chain is built from TRBV9 and TRBJ1-2, with TRBD1 matching over 7 bases. Germline V gene lookup returns CDR1 SGDLS and CDR2 YYNGEE. The CDR3 spans 15 residues. V dropped 6 bases and J dropped 0; count of bases not matched to a gene: 8. CDR3 amino acids: CASNLDRSANYGYTF. The CDR3 DNA reads TGTGCCAGCAACCTGGACAGGTCGGCTAACTATGGCTACACCTTC.

CDR3: CASSLARGGFYGYTF. In DNA form, the CDR3 reads TGTGCCAGCAGCTTGGCCAGGGGGGGGTTCTATGGCTACACCTTC. V gene TRBV5-6 combines with J gene TRBJ1-2, with 7 bases matching TRBD1. Germline lookup yields CDR1 SGHDT and CDR2 YYEEEE. V was pared by 0 bases and J by 4 bases, with 6 bases of the junction left unmatched. The CDR3 covers 15 residues.

This clonotype was detected ten times or more. The CDR3 here is CASSVAGGQDTQYF. As DNA, the CDR3 is TGTGCCAGCAGCGTAGCGGGGGGGCAGGATACGCAGTATTTT. The chain links TRBV6-5 to TRBJ2-3; 11 positions match TRBD2. The CDR3 has 14 amino acids. V gave up 6 bases and J gave up 6 bases; unmatched junction bases: 5. Germline V gene lookup returns CDR1 MNHEY and CDR2 SVGAGI.

This clonotype was picked up many times. The rearrangement uses TRBV11-2 and TRBJ2-7, with TRBD1 matching 9 bases. Germline values: CDR1 SGHAT, CDR2 FQNNGV. V shed 5 bases and J 10 bases; nucleotides not matched to a gene: 9. The CDR3 is made up of 13 amino acids. This CDR3 is CASSPGDRAVQYF. In DNA form, the CDR3 reads TGTGCCAGCAGCCCTGGGGACAGGGCCGTACAGTACTTC. The whole variable domain, filled in from reference TRBV11-2 and TRBJ2-7, reads EAGVAQSPRYKIIEKRQSVAFWCNPISGHATLYWYQQILGQGPKLLIQFQNNGVVDDSQLPKDRFSAERLKGVDSTLKIQPAKLEDSAVYLCASSPGDRAVQYFGPGTRLTVT.

J is TRBJ1-2 and V is TRBV4-1; D gene unclear. Germline CDR1 is MGHRA and CDR2 is YSYEKL. Trimming removed 4 bases at V and 4 bases at J, with 16 bases between. The CDR3 is 15 amino acids. In DNA, the CDR3 is TGCGCCAGCAGCCGAATCTCACAAGGCTTCTATGGCTACACCTTC. Protein product: CASSRISQGFYGYTF.

This clonotype was counted between two and nine times. The chain combines TRBV4-2 with TRBJ2-6; D may be TRBD1 or TRBD2 (5 bases each). Trimming left V 4 bases short and J 1 base short, with 17 bases between. The CDR3 consists of 18 residues. The germline gives CDR1 LGHNA, CDR2 YNFKEQ. This chain's CDR3 is CASSRSQRGGSGANVLTF. DNA for the CDR3: TGTGCCAGCAGCCGCTCCCAGAGGGGCGGATCTGGGGCCAACGTCCTGACTTTC.

Ten or more counts support this clonotype. This chain connects TRBV5-1 to TRBJ2-5; D may match TRBD1 or TRBD2 (5 bases each). V was clipped by 3 bases and J by 5 bases, with 14 bases between them. The CDR3 spans 14 residues. The germline V gene encodes CDR1 SGHRS and CDR2 YFSETQ. The CDR3 region has the DNA TGCGCCAGCAGCTCCGGGACCTGGGGGGAGACCCAGTACTTC. Translation gives CASSSGTWGETQYF.

The V gene is TRBV4-1, the J gene TRBJ1-4; D is ambiguous. There are 15 residues in the CDR3. Trimming shortened V by 1 base and J by 3 bases, and 9 bases separated the two germline ends. Germline V lookup: CDR1 MGHRA, CDR2 YSYEKL. This chain's CDR3 is CASSQGPSANEKLFF. The CDR3 nucleotides are TGCGCCAGCAGCCAAGGGCCCAGCGCTAATGAAAAACTGTTTTTT.

V is TRBV5-1 and J is TRBJ2-3, with TRBD2 matching over 14 bases. The CDR3 is 16 amino acids. Looked up from germline, CDR1 is SGHRS and CDR2 is YFSETQ. V lost 3 bases and J lost 2; bases outside the gene matches: 2. This CDR3 is CASSWTSGGLTDTQYF. CDR3 in DNA: TGCGCCAGCAGCTGGACTAGCGGGGGGCTCACAGATACGCAGTATTTT. Full variable domain (rest looked up from reference TRBV5-1 and TRBJ2-3): KAGVTQTPRYLIKTRGQQVTLSCSPISGHRSVSWYQQTPGQGLQFLFEYFSETQRNKGNFPGRFSGRQFSNSRSEMNVSTLELGDSALYLCASSWTSGGLTDTQYFGPGTRLTVL.

The sample holds a few counts of this clonotype. The rearrangement links TRBV5-1 to TRBJ1-2; TRBD1 aligns across 9 bases. V trimming: 4 bases; J trimming: 1 base; junction bases outside the gene matches: 8. The germline gives CDR1 SGHRS, CDR2 YFSETQ. The CDR3 totals 16 residues. The CDR3, as DNA: TGCGCCAGCAGCCCCGGGACAGGGTCAAATAACTATGGCTACACCTTC. Translating it yields CASSPGTGSNNYGYTF.

This clonotype was recorded at least ten times. As DNA, the CDR3 is TGTGCCACCAGTCCAGGGGGTTTCTACAATGAGCAGTTCTTC. This codes for CATSPGGFYNEQFF. This sequence joins TRBV24-1 and TRBJ2-1, with TRBD1 matching 7 bases. V shed 6 bases, J shed 3 bases, and the junction held 4 bases outside the gene matches. The CDR3 has 14 residues. CDR1 is KGHDR and CDR2 is SFDVKD in the germline V gene.

This clonotype was detected many times. The V gene is TRBV12-3 or TRBV12-4, the J gene TRBJ2-7, with unresolved D. V was cut by 6 bases and J by 2 bases, with 8 bases left in between. This CDR3 region has 12 residues. CDR3 loop: CASSRTTYEQYF. The CDR3, as DNA: TGTGCCAGCAGCCGCACCACCTACGAGCAGTACTTC.

The chain uses TRBV7-2 and TRBJ2-5; D is possibly TRBD2 (5 bases). Per germline, CDR1 SGHTA and CDR2 FQGNSA. This CDR3 region has 13 residues. The ends were cut back, 8 bases at V and 3 bases at J, with 13 bases in the middle. The CDR3 DNA reads as TGTGCCAGCGCCTTAAGCGGCAAAGAGACCCAGTACTTC. Its protein product is CASALSGKETQYF.

This clonotype has a count of ten or more. V is TRBV4-3 and J is TRBJ1-6; no clear D gene. Per the germline V gene, CDR1 is LGHNA and CDR2 is YSLEER. CDR3 size: 14 residues. Deletions cut 5 bases from V and 9 bases from J, with 14 bases between. The CDR3 DNA is TGCGCCAGCAGCTCGCGACGGAGAGCTTCACCCCTCCACTTT. As protein: CASSSRRRASPLHF.

V usage is TRBV12-3 or TRBV12-4 and J usage is TRBJ2-2, with a possible D match to TRBD2 (5 bases). The germline V and J ends were trimmed by 5 bases and 0 bases, with 10 bases remaining between them. The CDR3 totals 15 residues. CDR3 coding DNA: TGTGCCAGCAGTGGACTGTTCCCGAACACCGGGGAGCTGTTTTTT. Amino acid sequence: CASSGLFPNTGELFF.

This clonotype was counted ten times or more. The chain joins TRBV5-1 to TRBJ2-3; 7 bases map to TRBD2. This CDR3 is 16 amino acids long. Germline V lookup: CDR1 SGHRS, CDR2 YFSETQ. With V trimmed by 0 bases and J by 2 bases, 6 bases remained unmatched. CDR3 loop: CASSLDSLATTDTQYF. Here the CDR3 DNA reads TGCGCCAGCAGCTTGGACTCACTAGCGACCACAGATACGCAGTATTTT.

This clonotype was seen ten or more times. The rearrangement uses TRBV27 and TRBJ2-7; D possibly uses TRBD1 or TRBD2 (6 bases each). This CDR3 contains 15 residues. CDR1 is MNHEY and CDR2 is SMNVEV in the germline V gene (reference sequence). V lost 6 bases to trimming and J lost 2 bases, with 17 bases between them. DNA for the CDR3: TGTGCCAGCAGAAACGCGGGACACCGAACCTACGAGCAGTACTTC. Translation: CASRNAGHRTYEQYF.

In nucleotides, the CDR3 is TGTGCCAGTAGTATAGATCACGACAATGAGCAGTTCTTC. Amino acids: CASSIDHDNEQFF. The chain has TRBV19 and TRBJ2-1; D is unresolved. The CDR3 spans 13 residues. The V end was cut by 0 bases, the J end by 5 bases, with 5 bases between. In germline, CDR1 is LNHDA, CDR2 SQIVND (reference sequence).

This clonotype was seen more than once but under ten times. The CDR3 DNA reads as TGTGCCAGCAGCTGGCGCCTAGCGGGCCCAGATACGCAGTATTTT. It encodes CASSWRLAGPDTQYF. This chain uses TRBV7-2 with TRBJ2-3, with 8 bases that match TRBD2. The V segment lost 4 bases and the J segment 4 bases; nucleotides outside the gene matches: 7. Germline V gives CDR1 SGHTA, CDR2 FQGNSA. This CDR3 has 15 residues.

The chain has TRBV5-5 and TRBJ1-2; no reliable D call. This CDR3 comprises 11 residues. Trimming cost V 5 bases and J 6 bases, with 8 bases left between them. Germline assignment: CDR1 SGHKS and CDR2 YYEKEE (reference sequence). The chain's CDR3 is CASRLGDGYTF. The DNA for the CDR3 is TGTGCCAGCAGACTCGGCGATGGCTACACCTTC.

This clonotype has a handful of counts. V is TRBV6-2 or TRBV6-3 and J is TRBJ2-1; tentatively, D is TRBD1 (5 bases). Germline V gives CDR1 MNHEY, CDR2 SVGEGT. This CDR3 is built from 16 residues. The V and J ends lost 2 bases and 8 bases respectively, with 19 bases between them. CDR3 coding DNA: TGTGCCAGCAGTTACGGGGCAGGGTTTTCCTCGCATGAGCAGTTCTTC. It translates to CASSYGAGFSSHEQFF.

The V and J genes are TRBV23-1 and TRBJ2-2; TRBD1 matches 9 bases. TRBV23-1 is known as an ORF, though its function is uncertain. The CDR3 runs to 16 residues. The V gene end was trimmed by 4 bases and the J gene end by 7 bases; junction bases not matched to a gene: 10. This CDR3 reads CASSLPRDRVFGELFF. The CDR3 DNA follows: TGCGCCAGCAGTCTGCCCCGGGACAGGGTTTTCGGGGAGCTGTTTTTT.

This clonotype turned up a few times. This rearrangement joins TRBV5-5 to TRBJ1-3, with TRBD1 matching over 7 bases. CDR1 SGHKS and CDR2 YYEKEE come from the germline V gene (reference sequence). Losses at the gene ends were 4 bases for V and 5 bases for J; bases not matched to a gene: 3. The CDR3 is 13 amino acids. DNA of the CDR3: TGTGCCAGCAGCGCGACAGGGCGAAACACCATATATTTT. It is translated as CASSATGRNTIYF.

In its sample, this clonotype was seen many times. V gene TRBV5-1 combines with J gene TRBJ2-1; 11 nucleotides agree with TRBD2. Trimming cost V 0 bases and J 7 bases; bases outside gene matches: 9. This CDR3 region has 17 residues. From germline, CDR1 is SGHRS and CDR2 YFSETQ. The CDR3 region has the DNA TGCGCCAGCAGCTTGGCTAGCGGGGGGACGACGGGGAATGAGCAGTTCTTC. Amino acid sequence: CASSLASGGTTGNEQFF.

This clonotype was detected many times. The chain combines TRBV2 with TRBJ1-4, with D perhaps matching TRBD1 (5 bases). CDR1 SNHLY and CDR2 FYNNEI come from the germline V gene. The CDR3 has 12 residues. The V end was cut by 6 bases, the J end by 7 bases, with 9 bases between. CDR3 region: CASRQASEKLFF. CDR3 nucleotides: TGTGCCAGCAGACAGGCGAGTGAAAAACTGTTTTTT.